These 27 T cell receptor beta chains share one sample of origin, sequenced in a study of CD8 T cells in Susac syndrome. Random hexamers primed reverse transcription of about 0.45 to 1 ug RNA. MiXCR was run by TCRdb on the immunoSEQ multiplex PCR reads, yielding one entry per CDR3 protein. In the table there are some 150,000 distinct CDR3 sequences, approximately 94% of which are singletons. Sequences were obtained from CD4+ T cells from PBMCs. The receptors originated from a human donor with Susac syndrome.

The V and J genes are TRBV28 and TRBJ2-3; 7 bases are a match to TRBD2. Per the germline V gene, CDR1 is MDHEN and CDR2 is SYDVKM. This CDR3 region has 15 residues. After removal of 5 bases from V and 2 bases from J, the junction contained 7 bases not matched to a gene. The CDR3 loop is CASSVRGRATDTQYF. The CDR3 DNA is TGTGCCAGCAGTGTGCGTGGGAGGGCCACAGATACGCAGTATTTT.

The chain links TRBV12-3 or TRBV12-4 to TRBJ2-1, with D hard to call. With 1 base removed from V and 1 base from J, the gap between germline ends came to 8 bases. The CDR3 sequence is 15 residues long. The DNA for the CDR3 is TGTGCCAGCAGTTTAGGACTGGGGTCCTACAATGAGCAGTTCTTC. It codes for CASSLGLGSYNEQFF.

The chain recombines TRBV6-4 with TRBJ1-1; 9 nucleotides agree with TRBD1. The junction had 4 bases not matched to a gene; V was cut back by 6 bases and J by 2 bases. Looked up from germline, CDR1 is MRHNA and CDR2 is SNTAGT. This CDR3 region has 14 residues. For the CDR3, the DNA is TGTGCCAGCAGAGTAACAGGGGGCAACACTGAAGCTTTCTTT. This translates into CASRVTGGNTEAFF.

The V gene is TRBV20-1, the J gene TRBJ1-5, with D tentatively TRBD1 (5 bases). The germline gives CDR1 DFQATT, CDR2 SNEGSKA (reference sequence). The CDR3 consists of 13 residues. The DNA of the CDR3 is TGCAGCGGGGCGGGGATTAGCAATCAGCCCCAGCATTTT. This sequence encodes CSGAGISNQPQHF.

The chain carries TRBV12-3 or TRBV12-4 and TRBJ1-6; tentatively, D is TRBD1 (5 bases). With 7 bases removed from V and 7 bases from J, the gap between germline ends came to 8 bases. The CDR3 covers 12 residues. The CDR3 reads CASTQGNSPLHF. CDR3 coding DNA: TGTGCCAGCACCCAGGGCAATTCACCCCTCCACTTT.

This clonotype was observed a single time. The CDR3 sequence is CASSLGTSGAYEQYF. CDR3 sequence (DNA): TGTGCCAGCTCTCTTGGGACTAGCGGAGCCTACGAGCAGTACTTC. The rearrangement uses TRBV18 and TRBJ2-7, with TRBD2 matching 11 bases. The CDR3 has 15 amino acids. Germline CDR1 KGHSH, CDR2 LQKENI. J was trimmed by 2 bases and V by 6 bases; bases with no gene match: 6.

V usage is TRBV5-1 and J usage is TRBJ2-3; D is unresolved. Germline CDR1 and CDR2: SGHRS and YFSETQ. The V and J ends lost 2 bases and 5 bases respectively, with 9 bases between them. The CDR3 spans 13 residues. The CDR3 region is CASSFHAEDTQYF. Written as DNA, the CDR3 is TGCGCCAGCAGCTTCCATGCAGAAGATACGCAGTATTTT.

This clonotype was counted ten times or more. The chain couples TRBV5-6 to TRBJ2-1; D ambiguous. Germline V gene lookup returns CDR1 SGHDT and CDR2 YYEEEE. CDR3 length: 11 residues. V was shortened by 5 bases and J by 1 base, with 1 base between the two germline ends. The CDR3 reads CASSSYNEQFF. The CDR3 DNA is TGTGCCAGCAGTTCCTACAATGAGCAGTTCTTC.

V and J are TRBV18 and TRBJ2-7; 11 nucleotides line up with TRBD1. J lost 6 bases, V lost 2 bases, and 3 bases had no gene match. Germline V gene data show CDR1 as KGHSH and CDR2 as LQKENI. CDR3 length: 14 amino acids. The CDR3 loop reads CASSPGTGGSEQYF. The CDR3, as DNA: TGTGCCAGCTCACCAGGGACAGGGGGTAGCGAGCAGTACTTC. The full variable domain, its missing parts supplied by reference TRBV18 and TRBJ2-7, is NAGVMQNPRHLVRRRGQEARLRCSPMKGHSHVYWYRQLPEEGLKFMVYLQKENIIDESGMPKERFSAEFPKEGPSILRIQQVVRGDSAAYFCASSPGTGGSEQYFGPGTRLTVT.

This clonotype was observed a single time. The chain uses TRBV15 and TRBJ2-2; a possible D gene is TRBD1 (6 bases). Per the germline V gene, CDR1 is LNHNV and CDR2 is YYDKDF (reference sequence). This CDR3 contains 14 residues. V shed 0 bases and J shed 6 bases, with 8 bases lying between them. The CDR3 here is CATSRDWGPGELFF. Written as DNA, the CDR3 is TGTGCCACCAGCAGAGATTGGGGGCCCGGGGAGCTGTTTTTT.

The V and J genes are TRBV29-1 and TRBJ2-5, with a possible D match to TRBD2 (6 bases). Deletions cut 5 bases from V and 5 bases from J, with 12 bases between. CDR1 is SQVTM and CDR2 is ANQGSEA in the germline V gene. The CDR3 totals 12 residues. The CDR3 protein is CSVSTSWETQYF. In DNA, the CDR3 is TGCAGCGTTTCGACTAGTTGGGAGACCCAGTACTTC.

The chain recombines TRBV4-2 with TRBJ2-7; tentative D call: TRBD2 (5 bases). Trimming shortened V by 1 base and J by 2 bases, and 9 bases separated the two germline ends. CDR3 size: 14 residues. Germline V gives CDR1 LGHNA, CDR2 YNFKEQ. The CDR3 DNA follows: TGTGCCAGCAGCCAAGTGGACTCCGCCTACGAGCAGTACTTC. It specifies CASSQVDSAYEQYF.

The chain links TRBV21-1 to TRBJ2-1; the table's TRBD1 call for D was not verified on the DNA. TRBV21-1 is labeled a pseudogene. This CDR3 is 17 amino acids long. The CDR3 spells CASSNRSIPGVHNEQFF. The CDR3 DNA follows: TGTGCCAGCAGCAACCGGTCGATTCCAGGGGTCCACAATGAGCAGTTCTTC.

The gene calls are TRBV20-1 and TRBJ2-1; no firm D call. V was trimmed by 5 bases and J by 8 bases, leaving 7 bases between them. There are 10 residues in the CDR3. The germline V gene has CDR1 DFQATT and CDR2 SNEGSKA (reference sequence). The CDR3 nucleotides read TGCAGTGCTTCGAAGTATGAGCAGTTCTTC. Its translation is CSASKYEQFF.

This chain connects TRBV4-1 to TRBJ2-1, with 14 bases matching TRBD2. The germline V gene encodes CDR1 MGHRA and CDR2 YSYEKL. The CDR3 has 15 amino acids. The junction had 5 bases not matched to a gene; V was cut back by 4 bases and J by 9 bases. The DNA for the CDR3 is TGCGCCAGCAGCCGAGGACTAGCGGGAGGTAGTGAGCAGTTCTTC. Translation gives CASSRGLAGGSEQFF.

The V and J genes are TRBV23-1 and TRBJ2-7, with 9 bases identical to TRBD1. TRBV23-1 belongs to the ORF category, with a function that is uncertain. The CDR3 consists of 15 residues. V lost 4 bases and J lost 2; bases outside the gene matches: 6. The CDR3 DNA reads as TGCGCCAGCAGTCCCTCCGGGACAGGGCCCTACGAGCAGTACTTC. It specifies CASSPSGTGPYEQYF.

This chain uses TRBV12-3 or TRBV12-4 with TRBJ1-5; 10 nucleotides align to TRBD1. The V segment lost 3 bases and the J segment 4 bases; nucleotides outside the gene matches: 6. The CDR3 covers 16 residues. CDR3 region: CASSFGTGVRNQPQHF. For the CDR3, the DNA is TGTGCCAGCAGTTTCGGGACAGGGGTTCGGAATCAGCCCCAGCATTTT.

The chain links TRBV13 to TRBJ1-3; D remains unclear. Per germline, CDR1 PRHDT and CDR2 FYEKMQ (reference sequence). V was cut by 5 bases and J by 4 bases, with 12 bases left in between. The CDR3 loop spans 14 amino acids. In nucleotides, the CDR3 is TGTGCCAGCAGCCCGGACCGGGCGGGAAACACCATATATTTT. Its translation is CASSPDRAGNTIYF.

The V gene is TRBV5-1, the J gene TRBJ2-3; D is unclear. V dropped 3 bases and J dropped 6 bases, with 11 bases sitting between them. The V gene's germline CDR1 is SGHRS and CDR2 YFSETQ. The CDR3 is 13 amino acids. The CDR3 loop is CASSSDPPDTQYF. The DNA of the CDR3 is TGCGCCAGCAGCTCAGATCCGCCCGATACGCAGTATTTT.

The genes are TRBV29-1 and TRBJ1-1; 9 bases align to TRBD1. V lost 6 bases to trimming and J lost 1 base; unmatched junction nucleotides: 3. Per germline, CDR1 SQVTM and CDR2 ANQGSEA. This CDR3 comprises 13 residues. CDR3 DNA sequence: TGCAGCGTCCGGACAGGGGCGAACACTGAAGCTTTCTTT. Protein: CSVRTGANTEAFF.

The DNA for the CDR3 is TGTGCCAGCAGGCAGGGGGATGGCTACACCTTC. Translating gives CASRQGDGYTF. The V gene is TRBV28, the J gene TRBJ1-2, with TRBD1 identical over 7 bases. The CDR3 consists of 11 residues. In germline, CDR1 is MDHEN, CDR2 SYDVKM. V was pared by 6 bases and J by 6 bases, with 1 base of the junction left unmatched.

The count of this clonotype is one. The chain recombines TRBV12-3 or TRBV12-4 with TRBJ2-7; TRBD1 matches at 7 bases. The CDR3 spans 14 residues. J was trimmed by 4 bases and V by 6 bases; bases with no gene match: 9. The CDR3 protein is CASRKTGQTYEQYF. The CDR3 DNA is TGTGCCAGCAGGAAGACAGGGCAAACATACGAGCAGTACTTC.

This chain uses TRBV7-8 with TRBJ1-2, with D unclear. In germline, CDR1 is SGHVS, CDR2 FQNEAQ. Trimming left V 5 bases short and J 8 bases short, with 18 bases between. The CDR3 covers 14 residues. CDR3 coding DNA: TGTGCCAGCAGCCCTGGGTCGTCCCTTAGAGGCTACACCTTC. Residues: CASSPGSSLRGYTF.

The V and J genes are TRBV9 and TRBJ1-4; weak D call: TRBD1 (5 bases). The CDR3 has 14 residues. The V gene's germline CDR1 is SGDLS and CDR2 YYNGEE. V lost 5 bases and J 3 bases, leaving 11 bases between the germline ends. The CDR3 DNA reads TGTGCCAGCAGAAGGGGTGATGCTAATGAAAAACTGTTTTTT. This translates into CASRRGDANEKLFF.

This chain joins TRBV19 and TRBJ1-1; no definite D call. Trimming took off 1 base at V and 2 bases at J, with 8 bases between the two ends. The CDR3 extends over 14 amino acids. CDR1 LNHDA and CDR2 SQIVND come from the germline V gene (reference sequence). The chain's CDR3 is CASSIGGFNTEAFF. DNA of the CDR3: TGTGCCAGTAGTATAGGCGGATTTAACACTGAAGCTTTCTTT.

The genes are TRBV15 and TRBJ1-2; no definite D call. CDR1 and CDR2 from the germline V gene are LNHNV and YYDKDF (reference sequence). The CDR3 sequence is 15 residues long. Trimming removed 1 base from V and 2 bases from J, with 11 bases in between. CDR3 protein: CATSRALTGNYGYTF. CDR3 bases: TGTGCCACCAGCAGAGCCCTCACGGGAAACTATGGCTACACCTTC.

The CDR3 spells CSVAGLAGGLTQYF. DNA of the CDR3: TGCAGCGTTGCAGGACTAGCGGGGGGTCTTACGCAGTATTTT. The chain joins TRBV29-1 to TRBJ2-3, with 14 positions matching TRBD2. Germline CDR1 is SQVTM and CDR2 is ANQGSEA. This CDR3 is built from 14 residues. V lost 4 bases, J lost 8 bases, and 5 bases stayed unmatched.